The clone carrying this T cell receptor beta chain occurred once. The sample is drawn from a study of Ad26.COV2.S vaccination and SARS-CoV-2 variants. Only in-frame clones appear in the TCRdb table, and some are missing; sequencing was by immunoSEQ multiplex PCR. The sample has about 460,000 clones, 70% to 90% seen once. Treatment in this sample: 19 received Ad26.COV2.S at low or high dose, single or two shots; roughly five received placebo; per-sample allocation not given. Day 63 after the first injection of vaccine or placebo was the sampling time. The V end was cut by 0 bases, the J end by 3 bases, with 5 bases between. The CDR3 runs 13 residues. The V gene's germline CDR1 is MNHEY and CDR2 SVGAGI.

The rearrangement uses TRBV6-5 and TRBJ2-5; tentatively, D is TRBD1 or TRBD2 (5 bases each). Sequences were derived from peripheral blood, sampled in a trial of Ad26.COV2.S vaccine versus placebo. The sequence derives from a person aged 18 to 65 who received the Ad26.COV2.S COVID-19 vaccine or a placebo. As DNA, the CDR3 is TGTGCCAGCAGTTACTCGGGGGAAGAGACCCAGTACTTC. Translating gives CASSYSGEETQYF.